One and the same sample provided the 13 T cell receptor beta chains below, sequenced in a study of blood T cell repertoires in COVID-19. Produced via immunoSEQ multiplex PCR; TCRdb's table is partial and in-frame only. In the table there are 270,000 or so clones, approximately 87% of which are singletons. Sequenced input: peripheral blood. Receptors originate from a woman younger than 45 with COVID-19, enrolled during active disease.

The rearrangement joins TRBV4-1 to TRBJ2-7; TRBD2 matches at 9 bases. The CDR3 spans 17 residues. Germline CDR1 and CDR2: MGHRA and YSYEKL. Germline trimming cut 1 base from V and 2 bases from J; bases unmatched to any gene: 9. The CDR3 sequence: CASSQVHLAGITYEQYF. The CDR3 coding sequence is TGCGCCAGCAGCCAAGTTCATCTAGCGGGGATTACCTACGAGCAGTACTTC.

This clone was picked up a small number of times. The chain recombines TRBV19 with TRBJ1-2; 9 nucleotides align to TRBD1. The CDR3 sequence is 15 residues long. The germline V gene encodes CDR1 LNHDA and CDR2 SQIVND (reference sequence). Trimming removed 2 bases from V and 6 bases from J; junction bases left unmatched: 7. The CDR3 bases are TGTGCCAGTAGTATAATCTGGACAGGGGAGGATGGCTACACCTTC. Translating it yields CASSIIWTGEDGYTF.

The chain is built from TRBV28 and TRBJ2-7, with a tentative D call TRBD1 (6 bases). Looked up from germline, CDR1 is MDHEN and CDR2 is SYDVKM. This CDR3 is built from 14 residues. Trimming removed 7 bases at V and 1 base at J, with 14 bases between. CDR3 coding DNA: TGTGCCAGCAAAGGGGGATCGTTTTCCTACGAGCAGTACTTC. This translates into CASKGGSFSYEQYF.

The V gene is TRBV4-1, the J gene TRBJ1-5; the D gene is possibly TRBD1 (5 bases). This CDR3 has 16 amino acids. V dropped 0 bases and J dropped 5 bases, with 14 bases sitting between them. Germline V gene data show CDR1 as MGHRA and CDR2 as YSYEKL. CDR3 residues: CASSQDRTGGDQPQHF. CDR3 coding DNA: TGCGCCAGCAGCCAAGATAGGACGGGGGGAGATCAGCCCCAGCATTTT.

The chain carries TRBV23-1 and TRBJ1-5; no clear D. TRBV23-1 is reported as an ORF; its role is uncertain. V lost 0 bases to trimming and J lost 9 bases, with 6 bases between them. CDR3 length: 12 amino acids. For the CDR3, the DNA is TGCGCCAGCAGTCAATCGCGGCCGCCCCAGCATTTT. Translated: CASSQSRPPQHF.

In this sample, this clone turned up once. This chain connects TRBV10-3 to TRBJ1-6; 9 positions match TRBD1. Germline loops: CDR1 ENHRY, CDR2 SYGVKD. The CDR3 spans 13 residues. V lost 10 bases, J lost 7 bases, and 5 bases stayed unmatched. Here the CDR3 reads CATGTGQNSPLHF. The CDR3 DNA follows: TGTGCCACCGGGACAGGGCAAAATTCACCCCTCCACTTT.

The CDR3 loop reads CASSPRWALGEGYTF. CDR3 coding DNA: TGTGCCAGCAGCCCTCGGTGGGCCTTAGGTGAGGGCTACACCTTC. V usage is TRBV3-1 (or the pseudogene TRBV3-2) and J usage is TRBJ1-2; D not resolved. Trimming left V 4 bases short and J 8 bases short, with 20 bases between. The CDR3 sequence is 15 residues long. CDR1 LGHDT and CDR2 YNNKEL come from the germline V gene (reference sequence).

V usage is TRBV27 and J usage is TRBJ1-5; D gene ambiguous. This CDR3 spans 14 amino acids. V lost 3 bases and J 3 bases, leaving 9 bases between the germline ends. Germline V CDR1 and CDR2: MNHEY, SMNVEV (reference sequence). The CDR3 DNA reads as TGTGCCAGCAGTTTTGCCGGGTTCAATCAGCCCCAGCATTTT. It translates to CASSFAGFNQPQHF.

The chain is built from TRBV7-9 and TRBJ1-4; TRBD1 matches 9 bases. CDR3 length: 15 amino acids. Trimming at V came to 3 bases and at J to 7 bases, leaving 6 bases not matched to a gene. Germline-derived CDR1 and CDR2 are SEHNR and FQNEAQ (reference sequence). CDR3 residues: CASSFPGQGREKLFF. The CDR3 region has the DNA TGTGCCAGCAGCTTTCCGGGACAGGGACGTGAAAAACTGTTTTTT.

There are a few counts of this clone. The chain's CDR3 is CASSSSRGGYSNQPQHF. DNA of the CDR3: TGTGCCAGCAGCTCCTCCAGGGGAGGGTATAGCAATCAGCCCCAGCATTTT. The J gene is TRBJ1-5, the V gene TRBV7-9; the D gene is possibly TRBD1 (6 bases). Germline values: CDR1 SEHNR, CDR2 FQNEAQ (reference sequence). The CDR3 is 17 residues long. The V and J ends lost 4 bases and 0 bases respectively, with 16 bases between them.

The rearrangement links TRBV27 to TRBJ2-7, with 10 bases that match TRBD2. CDR1 and CDR2 from the germline V gene are MNHEY and SMNVEV (reference sequence). The V and J ends lost 8 bases and 7 bases, in that order; junction bases with no gene match: 11. The CDR3 sequence is 14 residues long. The CDR3 bases are TGTGCCAGCGGAGTAGCGGGGGGTTTTTGGGAGCAGTACTTC. Protein: CASGVAGGFWEQYF.

This chain connects TRBV19 to TRBJ2-2, with a possible D match to TRBD2 (5 bases). This CDR3 has 17 residues. Germline lookup yields CDR1 LNHDA and CDR2 SQIVND (reference sequence). Trimming took 5 bases from V and 5 from J, leaving 21 bases between them. The CDR3 nucleotides read TGTGCCAGTAGTCCATTTGAGGGAAGAATGGGGACCGGGGAGCTGTTTTTT. Its translation: CASSPFEGRMGTGELFF.

The rearrangement uses TRBV2 and TRBJ2-5, with 10 positions matching TRBD2. Looked up from germline, CDR1 is SNHLY and CDR2 is FYNNEI. The CDR3 runs 18 residues. Trimming removed 6 bases from V and 5 bases from J; junction bases left unmatched: 18. Written as DNA, the CDR3 is TGTGCCAGCAGGACCCCCTTGTTGAGCGGGGGGGTGGTGGAGACCCAGTACTTC. It translates to CASRTPLLSGGVVETQYF.